Below are 3 T cell receptor beta chains sequenced from a single sample in a study of blood T cell repertoires in COVID-19. The repertoire was sequenced with immunoSEQ multiplex PCR; TCRdb's copy has only in-frame clones and lacks some. The sample consists of some 130,000 clones, more than 70% of them appearing once. What was sequenced was peripheral blood. These receptors originate from a man aged 50 or older with acute or convalescent COVID-19.

The chain recombines TRBV7-9 with TRBJ1-5, with D perhaps matching TRBD1 (5 bases). The CDR3 is made up of 14 amino acids. Germline V gene lookup returns CDR1 SEHNR and CDR2 FQNEAQ (reference sequence). Between the trimmed V and J ends, which lost 3 bases and 5 bases, there was a span of 11 bases. CDR3 amino acids: CASSFIGEDQPQHF. DNA for the CDR3: TGTGCCAGCAGCTTCATAGGGGAGGATCAGCCCCAGCATTTT.

In its sample, this clone was seen once. CDR3 loop: CASSSGSQRETQYF. Here the CDR3 DNA reads TGTGCCAGCAGCAGCGGGAGCCAGCGAGAGACCCAGTACTTC. The chain has TRBV2 and TRBJ2-5; 8 positions agree with TRBD2. This CDR3 has 14 amino acids. Per the germline V gene, CDR1 is SNHLY and CDR2 is FYNNEI. Trimming took 6 bases from V and 4 from J; bases not matched to a gene: 7. Full variable domain (missing parts from reference TRBV2 and TRBJ2-5): EPEVTQTPSHQVTQMGQEVILRCVPISNHLYFYWYRQILGQKVEFLVSFYNNEISEKSEIFDDQFSVERPDGSNFTLKIRSTKLEDSAMYFCASSSGSQRETQYFGPGTRLLVL.

The V and J genes are TRBV15 and TRBJ1-2; 7 bases match TRBD1. The CDR3 is made up of 13 amino acids. Germline V gene sequence: CDR1 LNHNV, CDR2 YYDKDF (reference sequence). V lost 3 bases and J lost 3; bases outside the gene matches: 1. The DNA for the CDR3 is TGTGCCACCAGCAGCGGGACAGACTATGGCTACACCTTC. It yields the protein CATSSGTDYGYTF.